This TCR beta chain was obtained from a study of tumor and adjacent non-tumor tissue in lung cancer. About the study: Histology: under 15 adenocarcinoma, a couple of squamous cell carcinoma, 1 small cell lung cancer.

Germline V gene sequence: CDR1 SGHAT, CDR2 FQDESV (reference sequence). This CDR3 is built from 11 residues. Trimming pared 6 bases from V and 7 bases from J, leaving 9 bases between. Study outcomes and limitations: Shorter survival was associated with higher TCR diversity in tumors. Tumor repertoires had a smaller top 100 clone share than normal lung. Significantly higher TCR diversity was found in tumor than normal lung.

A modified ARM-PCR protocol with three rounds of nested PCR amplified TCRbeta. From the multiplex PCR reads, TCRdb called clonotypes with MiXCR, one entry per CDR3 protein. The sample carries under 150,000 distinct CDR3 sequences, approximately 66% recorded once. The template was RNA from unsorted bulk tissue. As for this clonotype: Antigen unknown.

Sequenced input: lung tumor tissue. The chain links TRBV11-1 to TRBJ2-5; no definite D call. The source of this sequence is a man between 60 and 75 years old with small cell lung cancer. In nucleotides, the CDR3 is TGTGCCAGCAGATCGTCCCGGACCCAGTACTTC. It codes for CASRSSRTQYF.